A single sample is the source of the 5 T cell receptor beta chains below, sequenced in a study of blood T cell repertoires in COVID-19. This table comes from immunoSEQ multiplex PCR, and its TCRdb copy is limited to in-frame clones, with some not included. This repertoire shows 150,000 or so clones, roughly four fifths found once; its top ten account for less than 9%. Sequencing input: peripheral blood. These receptors all stem from a man in his forties who had recovered from COVID-19.

In this sample, this clone turned up a few times. The CDR3 sequence is CAWTGYNDRLKTYGYTF. The CDR3 bases are TGTGCCTGGACCGGATACAACGACAGGTTGAAAACCTATGGCTACACCTTC. The V and J genes are TRBV30 and TRBJ1-2, with a possible D match to TRBD1 (6 bases). Germline assignment: CDR1 GTSNPN and CDR2 SVGIG (reference sequence). The CDR3 totals 17 residues. The V end was cut by 4 bases, the J end by 4 bases, with 25 bases between.

This clone was seen just once. The chain joins TRBV2 to TRBJ2-3, with TRBD1 as a possible D gene (5 bases). Germline V gene data show CDR1 as SNHLY and CDR2 as FYNNEI. With 9 bases removed from V and 1 base from J, the gap between germline ends came to 17 bases. The CDR3 runs to 15 residues. CDR3 in amino acids: CARQSGRGRTDTQYF. The CDR3 region has the DNA TGTGCCAGACAGAGTGGTAGGGGCCGCACAGATACGCAGTATTTT.

The chain employs TRBV4-3 and TRBJ1-1, with D unresolved. In germline, CDR1 is LGHNA, CDR2 YSLEER. The CDR3 is made up of 14 amino acids. V lost 0 bases and J 4 bases, leaving 9 bases between the germline ends. CDR3 sequence reads: CASSQDLSGTEAFF. CDR3 coding DNA: TGCGCCAGCAGCCAAGATCTATCGGGCACTGAAGCTTTCTTT.

The chain combines TRBV6-1 with TRBJ1-1, with no clear D. The germline gives CDR1 MNHNS, CDR2 SASEGT. With 3 bases removed from V and 1 base from J, the gap between germline ends came to 15 bases. The CDR3 runs 16 residues. The CDR3 DNA is TGTGCCAGCAGTGATCCCCGGGGATATGGGAACACTGAAGCTTTCTTT. Encoded protein: CASSDPRGYGNTEAFF.

This chain links TRBV30 with TRBJ2-5, with D possibly being TRBD1 (6 bases). This CDR3 comprises 13 residues. Germline CDR1 GTSNPN, CDR2 SVGIG (reference sequence). V was pared by 5 bases and J by 2 bases, with 12 bases between. CDR3 amino acids: CAWGGQRQETQYF. The CDR3 bases are TGTGCCTGGGGAGGACAGCGACAAGAGACCCAGTACTTC.